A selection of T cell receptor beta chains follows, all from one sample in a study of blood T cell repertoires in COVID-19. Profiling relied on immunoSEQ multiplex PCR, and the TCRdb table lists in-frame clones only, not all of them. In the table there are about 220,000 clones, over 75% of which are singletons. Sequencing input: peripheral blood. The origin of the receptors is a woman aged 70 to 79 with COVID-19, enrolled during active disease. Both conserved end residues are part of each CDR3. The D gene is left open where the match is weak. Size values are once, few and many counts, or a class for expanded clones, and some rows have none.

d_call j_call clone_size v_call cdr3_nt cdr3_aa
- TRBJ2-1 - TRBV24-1 TGTGCCACCAGTGATTTTCAAACAGGGAAGCGGTTCTTC CATSDFQTGKRFF
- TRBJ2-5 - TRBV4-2 TGTGCCAGCAGCCTCCACAGCCGCCGCAGTGAGACCCAGTACTTC CASSLHSRRSETQYF
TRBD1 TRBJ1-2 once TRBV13 TGTGCCAGCAGCTTAGAATCCGGGACAGGGTCAGGCTACACCTTC CASSLESGTGSGYTF
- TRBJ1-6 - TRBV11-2 TGTGCCAGCAGCTTAGATGGGCGGGGTAGCACACCCCTCCACTTT CASSLDGRGSTPLHF
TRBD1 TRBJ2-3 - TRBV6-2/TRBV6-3 TGTGCCAGCAGTCCGATCAGGGGGGATACGCAGTATTTT CASSPIRGDTQYF
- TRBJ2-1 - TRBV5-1 TGCGCCAGCAGCCCCCGGCGACTAGGGATTAACACGGATGAGCAGTTCTTC CASSPRRLGINTDEQFF
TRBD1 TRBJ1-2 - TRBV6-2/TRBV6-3 TGTGCCGGCAGTTACGGGGCCATCGGGACAGTGAACTATGGCTACACCTTC CAGSYGAIGTVNYGYTF
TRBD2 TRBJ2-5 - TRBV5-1 TGCGCCAGCAGCTGGACTAGCGGGGGGCCAGTAGAGACCCAGTACTTC CASSWTSGGPVETQYF
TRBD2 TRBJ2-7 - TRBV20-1 TGCAGTGCTCCCGGGGGGACCGAGCAGTACTTC CSAPGGTEQYF
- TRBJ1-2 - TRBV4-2 TGTGCCAGCAGCCAAGATCGTCCGAGGAACTATGGCTACACCTTC CASSQDRPRNYGYTF
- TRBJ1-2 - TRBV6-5 TGTGCCAGCAGTTACCAGGACGGAGGCTATGGCTACACCTTC CASSYQDGGYGYTF
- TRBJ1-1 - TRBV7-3 TGTGCCAGCAGCTTAAGTCGTGTAGCTGAAGCTTTCTTT CASSLSRVAEAFF
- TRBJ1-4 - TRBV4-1 TGCGCCAGCAGCCAAGTTTTTCGGGAAAAACTGTTTTTT CASSQVFREKLFF
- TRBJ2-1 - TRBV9 TGTGCCAGCAGCGTCGAAGGGGAAAATGAGCAGTTCTTC CASSVEGENEQFF
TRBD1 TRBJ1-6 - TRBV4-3 TGCGCCAGCAGCCAAGAGTCGGGGACAGGGAGCTCCTATAATTCACCCCTCCACTTT CASSQESGTGSSYNSPLHF
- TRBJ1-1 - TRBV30 TGTGCCTGGAATATTATGAACACTGAAGCTTTCTTT CAWNIMNTEAFF
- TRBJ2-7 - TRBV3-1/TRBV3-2 TGTGCCAGCAGCCAAATATACGGGGGCTCCTACGAGCAGTACTTC CASSQIYGGSYEQYF
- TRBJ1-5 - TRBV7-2 TGTGCCAGCAGCTCTCAAGCGGGTCAGCCCCAGCATTTT CASSSQAGQPQHF
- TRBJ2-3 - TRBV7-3 TGTGCCAGCAGTCAACTAGGCACAGATACGCAGTATTTT CASSQLGTDTQYF
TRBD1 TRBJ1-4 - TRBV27 TGTGCCAGCAGTCGACAGGGGAATGAAAAACTGTTTTTT CASSRQGNEKLFF
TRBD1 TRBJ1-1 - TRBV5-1 TGCGCCAGCAGCTCTTCAGGGGGCGGAACTGAAGCTTTCTTT CASSSSGGGTEAFF
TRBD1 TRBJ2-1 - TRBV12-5 TGTGCTAGTGGACGAGAACAGGGGGCTTCCTACAATGAGCAGTTCTTC CASGREQGASYNEQFF
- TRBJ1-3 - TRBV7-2 TGTGCCAGCAGCTACAGTCGACAGTTGGGTGGCGGAAACACCATATATTTT CASSYSRQLGGGNTIYF
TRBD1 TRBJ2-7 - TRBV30 TGTGCCTGGATTAAGACGGGACAGGGCTACGAGCAGTACTTC CAWIKTGQGYEQYF
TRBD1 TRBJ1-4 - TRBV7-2 TGTGCCAGCAGCAACGCCGGGACAGGGAATGAAAAACTGTTTTTT CASSNAGTGNEKLFF
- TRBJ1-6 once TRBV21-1 - CASSKPFGQGITNSPLHF
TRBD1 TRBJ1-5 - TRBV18 TGTGCCAGCTCACCTGGGACAGGGGAACGGCCCCAGCATTTT CASSPGTGERPQHF